This TCR beta chain originates from a study of T cells after yellow fever vaccination. Ten or more counts support this clonotype. The CDR3 is 16 amino acids. Germline CDR1 is KGHSH and CDR2 is LQKENI. V lost 5 bases, J lost 4 bases, and 20 bases lay in between. TCRdb re-called the 5' RACE reads through MiXCR, storing one row per CDR3 protein. The data contain 280,000 or so distinct CDR3 sequences, 8.7% of them singletons. The source was CD4+ T cells sorted from PBMCs, collected 5 days after the yellow fever booster vaccination. The V and J genes are TRBV18 and TRBJ1-1, with D perhaps TRBD1 (5 bases). The sequence came from a man aged 18 to 29 who received the YFV17D yellow fever vaccine. As DNA, the CDR3 is TGTGCCAGCTCATCCAAGACCAGGGCTGTGGGCACTGAAGCTTTCTTT. It encodes CASSSKTRAVGTEAFF. The full variable domain, completed using reference TRBV18 and TRBJ1-1, is NAGVMQNPRHLVRRRGQEARLRCSPMKGHSHVYWYRQLPEEGLKFMVYLQKENIIDESGMPKERFSAEFPKEGPSILRIQQVVRGDSAAYFCASSSKTRAVGTEAFFGQGTRLTVV.